The present entry profiles one TCR beta chain with its context. What it recognizes is unknown. Other DNA sequences in the same sample also yield this CDR3. The data derive from a study of cytomegalovirus exposure and HLA in healthy donors. It was with 60 Vbeta and 13 Jbeta primers that the PCR ran. The repertoire was sequenced with immunoSEQ multiplex PCR; TCRdb's copy has only in-frame clones and lacks some. The sample records some 95,000 clones, under 80% being singletons. The CDR3 runs to 14 residues. V lost 5 bases and J lost 7, with 12 bases in between. Germline V lookup: CDR1 MGHDK, CDR2 SYGVNS. Findings and limits, study-wide: On later analysis, the bulk of CMV-associated TCR beta chains appeared to be HLA-restricted.

This chain links TRBV25-1 with TRBJ1-6, with D possibly being TRBD1 (5 bases). This receptor was obtained from a man aged 50 to 59 in good health and CMV-seropositive. Sequences were obtained from PBMCs. CDR3 bases: TGTGCCAGCAGTCCGGGGGGTGGCAATTCACCCCTCCACTTT. This translates into CASSPGGGNSPLHF.